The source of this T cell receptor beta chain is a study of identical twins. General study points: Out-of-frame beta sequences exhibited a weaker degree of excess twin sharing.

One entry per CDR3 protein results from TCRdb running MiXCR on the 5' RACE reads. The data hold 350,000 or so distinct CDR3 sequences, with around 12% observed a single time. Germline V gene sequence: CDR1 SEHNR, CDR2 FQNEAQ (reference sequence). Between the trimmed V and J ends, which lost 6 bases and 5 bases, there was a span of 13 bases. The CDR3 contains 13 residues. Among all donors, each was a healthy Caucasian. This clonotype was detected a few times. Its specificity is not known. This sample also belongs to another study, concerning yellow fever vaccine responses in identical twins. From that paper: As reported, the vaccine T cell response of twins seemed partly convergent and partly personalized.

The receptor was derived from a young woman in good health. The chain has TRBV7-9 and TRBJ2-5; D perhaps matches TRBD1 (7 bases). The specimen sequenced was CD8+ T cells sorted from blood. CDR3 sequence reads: CASRPGGPETQYF. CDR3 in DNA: TGTGCCAGCAGGCCAGGGGGGCCTGAGACCCAGTACTTC.